This T cell receptor (beta chain) was captured by sequencing in a study of control samples from healthy donors and cancer patients. Generated by immunoSEQ multiplex PCR, the TCRdb table keeps only in-frame clones and is missing some. Altogether roughly 400,000 clones are present, approximately 92% being singletons, with the ten largest covering over 5.5%. Per the germline V gene, CDR1 is SGDLS and CDR2 is YYNGEE. This CDR3 has 12 amino acids. Trimming took off 3 bases at V and 7 bases at J, with 10 bases between the two ends. The genes are TRBV9 and TRBJ2-5; D gene ambiguous. Sequenced input: PBMCs. The sequence came from a man in his forties with head and neck cancer. CDR3 bases: TGTGCCAGCAGCGGGAGCGACGGGACCCAGTACTTC. Protein sequence: CASSGSDGTQYF.